This T cell receptor (beta chain) is drawn from a study of OX40 agonist ivuxolimab in advanced cancers. Study information: Head and neck, renal cell, melanoma or hepatocellular carcinoma were the cancers that dose-escalation patients had.

General study results and limits: Antigen targets of the expanded peripheral T cells went undetermined.

Germline V gene sequence: CDR1 SSHAT, CDR2 FNYEAQ (reference sequence). This CDR3 contains 15 residues. Trimming left V 3 bases short and J 1 base short, with 13 bases between. As to this clone: Its antigen is still unknown.

The table came from immunoSEQ multiplex PCR; TCRdb's copy has only in-frame clones and leaves some out. This sample yields 25,000 to 35,000 clones, of which roughly 87% are seen a single time; around 15% belongs to the top ten. Autoimmune disease history or systemic immunosuppression led to patient exclusion. The chain is built from TRBV7-7 and TRBJ2-7; maybe TRBD1 (6 bases). The source of this sequence is an adult with an advanced solid tumor such as melanoma, head and neck, liver or kidney cancer. Sequencing was performed on CD4+ or CD8+ T cells sorted from blood, taken in a trial of the OX40 agonist ivuxolimab. The CDR3 is CASSFSRDRSYEQYF. The CDR3, as DNA: TGTGCCAGCAGCTTTAGCCGTGACAGGTCCTACGAGCAGTACTTC.